This T cell receptor (beta chain) came from a study of blood T cell repertoires in COVID-19. The data were produced by immunoSEQ multiplex PCR, yet TCRdb's version contains in-frame clones alone and is incomplete. This table holds under 250,000 clones, roughly 88% found once. In terms of age and location, participants ranged from roughly 18 to 100 years and lived in approximately 26 US areas. Exposed study participants had met a COVID-19 case within 2 weeks before entry. The V gene's germline CDR1 is GTSNPN and CDR2 SVGIG (reference sequence). The CDR3 is 18 amino acids. V trimming: 0 bases; J trimming: 5 bases; junction bases outside the gene matches: 15.

Sequencing input: PBMCs or T cells enriched from blood (not recorded which). The gene calls are TRBV30 and TRBJ2-1, with TRBD2 matching 8 bases. The clonotype was recovered from a woman younger than 45 who had been exposed to COVID-19. CDR3: CAWSVRWSIERENNEQFF. The CDR3 nucleotides are TGTGCCTGGAGTGTACGGTGGTCGATAGAGCGGGAGAACAATGAGCAGTTCTTC.